This TCR beta chain appears in the sequencing data of a study of human T cells and chemical hapten exposure. About the study: Patients additionally received therapeutic doses of diphenylcyclopropenone on the scalp once a week, and this continued throughout the approximately 25-week study.

CDR3 size: 12 residues. The germline V gene has CDR1 DFQATT and CDR2 SNEGSKA (reference sequence). V gave up 5 bases and J gave up 2 bases, with 10 bases separating them. Findings and caveats of the study: Clustering by CDR3 similarity yielded significantly more large clusters from expanded TCRs than controls.

Individual cDNA molecules had unique molecular identifiers attached to them by the library. In TCRdb, the RACE reads were re-called with MiXCR into one record per CDR3 protein. This table has tens of thousands of distinct CDR3 sequences, 9% to 9.5% appearing once. This clonotype was picked up many times. Its antigen remains unknown. The time point denotes: patch test 1, 2 weeks after DPC sensitization. Treatment meaning: therapeutic diphenylcyclopropenone sensitization with weekly scalp DPC. The rearrangement joins TRBV20-1 to TRBJ2-7, with D perhaps being TRBD1 or TRBD2 (5 bases each). This sequence was found in a woman aged 40-49 years with alopecia areata. Some clones in this sample may be carry-over from other donors' samples. Source: whole blood, taken in connection with sensitization to the hapten diphenylcyclopropenone (DPC). The DNA of the CDR3 is TGCAGTGCTGGGACCCTTACCTACGAGCAGTACTTC. As protein: CSAGTLTYEQYF.